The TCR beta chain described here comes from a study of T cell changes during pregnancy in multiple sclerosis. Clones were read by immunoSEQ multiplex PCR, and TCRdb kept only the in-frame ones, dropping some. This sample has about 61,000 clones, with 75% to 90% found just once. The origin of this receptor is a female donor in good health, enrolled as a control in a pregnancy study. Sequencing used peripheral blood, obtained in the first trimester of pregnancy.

The CDR3 reads CASSEFWGGGSYGYTF. CDR3 in DNA: TGTGCCAGCAGTGAATTTTGGGGCGGCGGTAGCTATGGCTACACCTTC. The chain recombines TRBV6-1 with TRBJ1-2; possibly TRBD1 for D (5 bases). V lost 2 bases, J lost 4 bases, and 17 bases lay in between. This CDR3 spans 16 amino acids. Germline assignment: CDR1 MNHNS and CDR2 SASEGT.